Listed here are 4 T cell receptor beta chains from one sample, sequenced in a study of shared clonotypes between healthy human individuals. Generated by immunoSEQ multiplex PCR, the TCRdb table keeps only in-frame clones and is missing some. The data hold some 1 million clones, with approximately 70% observed a single time. Sequenced material: memory CD4+ T cells sorted from blood. Indicated subset: CD45RA-negative fraction. The receptors shown here come from a man aged 18 to 30 in good health.

This chain uses TRBV18 with TRBJ1-1; D perhaps matches TRBD1 (5 bases). The germline V and J ends were trimmed by 3 bases and 5 bases, with 16 bases remaining between them. The CDR3 contains 15 residues. Germline V lookup: CDR1 KGHSH, CDR2 LQKENI. The CDR3 region has the DNA TGTGCCAGCTCACCGACAAGATTCGAGGGGACTGAAGCTTTCTTT. It is translated as CASSPTRFEGTEAFF.

A remark on this clone: The sample has other DNA sequences that encode this CDR3 too. The CDR3 sequence: CASSFSRTDTQYF. The CDR3 bases are TGTGCCAGCAGCTTTTCCAGGACAGATACGCAGTATTTT. The genes are TRBV7-2 and TRBJ2-3, with D hard to call. The CDR3 contains 13 residues. The germline gives CDR1 SGHTA, CDR2 FQGNSA. V lost 3 bases and J lost 3, with 7 bases in between.

This clone was counted ten times or more. This rearrangement joins TRBV18 to TRBJ2-1; D is possibly TRBD1 (6 bases). The CDR3 extends over 16 amino acids. CDR1 and CDR2 (germline): KGHSH, LQKENI. V was cut by 5 bases and J by 5 bases, with 19 bases left in between. This CDR3 is CASSGQPWGHDNEQFF. The CDR3 region has the DNA TGTGCCAGCTCAGGACAGCCCTGGGGCCACGACAATGAGCAGTTCTTC.

In its sample, this clone was seen a few times. The chain uses TRBV9 and TRBJ2-3, with D uncertain. In germline, CDR1 is SGDLS, CDR2 YYNGEE. Trimming took 4 bases from V and 6 from J, leaving 9 bases between them. This CDR3 is built from 12 residues. CDR3 protein: CASSQNADTQYF. CDR3 nucleotide sequence: TGTGCCAGCAGCCAGAACGCGGATACGCAGTATTTT.